The 30 T cell receptor beta chains reported below all come from one sample, sequenced in a study of T cells in Graves' hyperthyroidism and ophthalmopathy. Amplified TCR beta CDR3 regions derived from RNA transcripts. HTBI primers drove first-round RT-PCR of the TCR CDR3. TCRdb passed the multiplex PCR reads through MiXCR, listing each CDR3 protein once. The table includes 500,000 to 650,000 distinct CDR3 sequences, roughly 18% detected once. The sequencing sample was made of blood. These receptors were obtained from a woman aged 18-29 years with Graves' ophthalmopathy.

CDR3 nucleotide sequence: TGTGCCAGCAGCGTAGCCCCTAGCAGCTACAATGAGCAGTTCTTC. This encodes CASSVAPSSYNEQFF. This chain connects TRBV9 to TRBJ2-1, with D maybe TRBD2 (5 bases). This CDR3 comprises 15 residues. Germline lookup yields CDR1 SGDLS and CDR2 YYNGEE. V was trimmed by 0 bases and J by 3 bases, leaving 10 bases between them.

There are a few counts of this clonotype. For the CDR3, the DNA is TGTGCCACGACCAGAGGGCTCGGGGAGCTGTTTTTT. This gives the protein CATTRGLGELFF. The rearrangement joins TRBV28 to TRBJ2-2, with D maybe TRBD2 (5 bases). The germline CDR1 and CDR2 sequences are MDHEN and SYDVKM. The CDR3 runs 12 residues. Trimming stripped 10 bases from V and 7 bases from J, with 13 bases between.

This clonotype turned up a few times. The chain links TRBV6-1 to TRBJ2-4; D remains ambiguous. Germline CDR1 reads MNHNS; CDR2 reads SASEGT. Trimming took off 2 bases at V and 0 bases at J, with 8 bases between the two ends. The CDR3 loop spans 15 amino acids. The CDR3 protein is CASSERRIAKNIQYF. Here the CDR3 DNA reads TGTGCCAGCAGTGAAAGGCGGATAGCCAAAAACATTCAGTACTTC.

Written as DNA, the CDR3 is TGCGCCAGCAGCCCGACACCGGGCAGCACCAACTATGGCTACACCTTC. Translated: CASSPTPGSTNYGYTF. The V gene is TRBV4-1, the J gene TRBJ1-2; D unresolved. CDR3 length: 16 amino acids. Germline V gene sequence: CDR1 MGHRA, CDR2 YSYEKL. V lost 4 bases to trimming and J lost 2 bases, with 17 bases between them.

The V call is TRBV7-2, the J call TRBJ2-7; no reliable D call. Trimming stripped 7 bases from V and 5 bases from J, with 18 bases between. CDR3 length: 14 amino acids. Germline assignment: CDR1 SGHTA and CDR2 FQGNSA. The CDR3 here is CASTRDRVPDEQYF. Here the CDR3 DNA reads TGTGCCAGCACCCGAGACCGGGTGCCGGACGAGCAGTACTTC.

This clonotype has a count of ten or more. J is TRBJ2-3 and V is TRBV15; TRBD2 aligns across 9 bases. The CDR3 has 15 residues. With 8 bases clipped from V and 0 bases from J, the junction kept 6 bases outside the gene matches. Germline values: CDR1 LNHNV, CDR2 YYDKDF (reference sequence). The CDR3 here is CATRDSGGSTDTQYF. Here the CDR3 DNA reads TGTGCCACCCGGGATAGCGGGGGAAGCACAGATACGCAGTATTTT.

This clonotype was detected a few times. The chain carries TRBV6-1 and TRBJ2-5; 7 bases match TRBD1. With 6 bases clipped from V and 5 bases from J, the junction kept 18 bases outside the gene matches. This CDR3 spans 17 amino acids. Germline CDR1 reads MNHNS; CDR2 reads SASEGT. CDR3 loop: CASSPIIRGGWMETQYF. The CDR3 nucleotides read TGTGCCAGCAGCCCCATAATTAGAGGGGGCTGGATGGAGACCCAGTACTTC.

This chain links TRBV11-2 with TRBJ1-1, with 10 bases that match TRBD1. Trimming at V came to 3 bases and at J to 3 bases, leaving 10 bases not matched to a gene. CDR3 size: 17 residues. Germline CDR1 reads SGHAT; CDR2 reads FQNNGV. Here the CDR3 DNA reads TGTGCCAGCAGCTTCAAGGACAGGGGGTATTTGGACACTGAAGCTTTCTTT. This codes for CASSFKDRGYLDTEAFF.

This clonotype appeared once. This may stem from a read error, because a much larger clone lies one nucleotide away. This chain links TRBV6-2 or TRBV6-3 with TRBJ1-5, with 7 bases that match TRBD1. The CDR3 length is 14 residues. CDR1 is MNHEY and CDR2 is SVGEGT in the germline V gene. CDR3 DNA: TGTGCCAGCAGTCCAGGGGGAATCAATCAGCCCCAGCGTTTT. Encoded protein: CASSPGGINQPQRF.

This clonotype was detected ten times or more. This chain joins TRBV7-2 and TRBJ1-1, with D tentatively TRBD1 (6 bases). V lost 2 bases, J lost 0 bases, and 10 bases lay in between. The V gene's germline CDR1 is SGHTA and CDR2 FQGNSA. The CDR3 totals 15 residues. The CDR3, as DNA: TGTGCCAGCAGCTTAAGAGGGGGTATGAACACTGAAGCTTTCTTT. This encodes CASSLRGGMNTEAFF. Variable domain in full (rest from reference TRBV7-2 and TRBJ1-1): GAGVSQSPSNKVTEKGKDVELRCDPISGHTALYWYRQSLGQGLEFLIYFQGNSAPDKSGLPSDRFSAERTGGSVSTLTIQRTQQEDSAVYLCASSLRGGMNTEAFFGQGTRLTVV.

This clonotype occurred a few times. This rearrangement joins TRBV28 to TRBJ1-2; D is uncertain. There are 15 residues in the CDR3. Germline CDR1 reads MDHEN; CDR2 reads SYDVKM. Trimming stripped 7 bases from V and 2 bases from J, with 17 bases between. CDR3 loop: CASMSGRIVNYGYTF. CDR3 in DNA: TGTGCCAGCATGTCGGGCCGAATAGTCAACTATGGCTACACCTTC.

This clonotype was seen more than once but under ten times. The chain links TRBV6-1 to TRBJ2-7, with D perhaps TRBD2 (6 bases). Germline V lookup: CDR1 MNHNS, CDR2 SASEGT. The CDR3 has 13 residues. V lost 2 bases to trimming and J lost 7 bases, with 12 bases between them. CDR3 DNA sequence: TGTGCCAGCAGTGAACCAGCGGGCGGTGAGCAGTACTTC. It specifies CASSEPAGGEQYF.

This clonotype was seen a handful of times. This chain links TRBV4-1 with TRBJ1-2; D may be TRBD1 (6 bases). This CDR3 comprises 15 residues. Germline values: CDR1 MGHRA, CDR2 YSYEKL. Trimming took off 3 bases at V and 5 bases at J, with 16 bases between the two ends. The chain's CDR3 is CASSQPAQGRYGYTF. CDR3 bases: TGCGCCAGCAGCCAGCCAGCACAGGGAAGGTATGGCTACACCTTC.

In its sample, this clonotype was seen many times. J is TRBJ1-2 and V is TRBV28; perhaps TRBD1 as D (6 bases). Germline V gene sequence: CDR1 MDHEN, CDR2 SYDVKM. This CDR3 contains 14 residues. V was shortened by 2 bases and J by 8 bases, with 15 bases between the two germline ends. The CDR3 coding sequence is TGTGCCAGCAGTTTAACCAGTCTGGGGGGCGGCTACACCTTC. Translated, it gives CASSLTSLGGGYTF.

This clonotype came up many times. The chain recombines TRBV7-9 with TRBJ2-7, with TRBD1 as a possible D gene (6 bases). The V end was cut by 0 bases, the J end by 1 base, with 19 bases between. Germline V lookup: CDR1 SEHNR, CDR2 FQNEAQ (reference sequence). CDR3 length equals 18 residues. The CDR3, as DNA: TGTGCCAGCAGCTTAGCGGTCGGCAGGGGTTCGGAATCCTACGAGCAGTACTTC. Translated, it gives CASSLAVGRGSESYEQYF. The full variable domain, rest sourced from reference TRBV7-9 and TRBJ2-7, is DTGVSQNPRHKITKRGQNVTFRCDPISEHNRLYWYRQTLGQGPEFLTYFQNEAQLEKSRLLSDRFSAERPKGSFSTLEIQRTEQGDSAMYLCASSLAVGRGSESYEQYFGPGTRLTVT.

There are many counts of this clonotype. The chain employs TRBV20-1 and TRBJ1-5; 8 nucleotides align to TRBD1. With 0 bases clipped from V and 0 bases from J, the junction kept 7 bases outside the gene matches. Germline CDR1 is DFQATT and CDR2 is SNEGSKA (reference sequence). CDR3 size: 17 residues. The CDR3 region is CSARDQGRGRSNQPQHF. CDR3 sequence (DNA): TGCAGTGCTAGAGATCAGGGCAGGGGGCGTAGCAATCAGCCCCAGCATTTT.

There are many counts of this clonotype. The chain combines TRBV7-8 with TRBJ2-7; D might be TRBD2 (6 bases). The CDR3 is 15 residues long. Germline loops: CDR1 SGHVS, CDR2 FQNEAQ. V was trimmed by 0 bases and J by 3 bases, leaving 12 bases between them. DNA for the CDR3: TGTGCCAGCAGCTTAGCGGGAGGACCTTTCTACGAGCAGTACTTC. This sequence encodes CASSLAGGPFYEQYF.

A few counts support this clonotype. The V call is TRBV5-1, the J call TRBJ1-2; D unclear. This CDR3 has 13 amino acids. V lost 1 base and J lost 6, with 10 bases in between. Germline V lookup: CDR1 SGHRS, CDR2 YFSETQ. The CDR3 region has the DNA TGCGCCAGCAGCTTGTCCCCCACCAATGGCTACACCTTC. It specifies CASSLSPTNGYTF.

At least ten counts were recorded for this clonotype. This rearrangement joins TRBV3-1 to TRBJ1-1, with D possibly TRBD1 on 5 matching bases. This CDR3 spans 11 amino acids. Germline V lookup: CDR1 LGHDT, CDR2 YNNKEL (reference sequence). V lost 1 base, J lost 10 bases, and 7 bases lay in between. CDR3 sequence: CASSQGQGAFF. The CDR3 nucleotides read TGTGCCAGCAGCCAAGGGCAGGGAGCTTTCTTT. Combining the CDR3 with reference TRBV3-1 and TRBJ1-1 gives the whole variable domain DTAVSQTPKYLVTQMGNDKSIKCEQNLGHDTMYWYKQDSKKFLKIMFSYNNKELIINETVPNRFSPKSPDKAHLNLHINSLELGDSAVYFCASSQGQGAFFGQGTRLTVV.

This clonotype has just one count. The rearrangement links TRBV20-1 to TRBJ2-1; 11 positions match TRBD2. CDR1 DFQATT and CDR2 SNEGSKA come from the germline V gene (reference sequence). The CDR3 contains 13 residues. Trimming removed 5 bases from V and 8 bases from J; junction bases left unmatched: 5. The CDR3 reads CSAQTSGIDEQFF. CDR3 DNA sequence: TGCAGTGCTCAGACTAGCGGGATCGATGAGCAGTTCTTC.

The gene calls are TRBV6-2 or TRBV6-3 and TRBJ2-1; D not resolved. The CDR3 extends over 12 amino acids. The germline V and J ends were trimmed by 2 bases and 5 bases, with 4 bases remaining between them. Germline CDR1 reads MNHEY; CDR2 reads SVGEGT. The CDR3 reads CASSYGHNEQFF. The CDR3 nucleotides read TGTGCCAGCAGTTACGGGCACAATGAGCAGTTCTTC.

Ten or more counts support this clonotype. The rearrangement joins TRBV7-2 to TRBJ1-1; D unresolved. The ends were cut back, 4 bases at V and 1 base at J, with 7 bases in the middle. This CDR3 spans 13 amino acids. From germline, CDR1 is SGHTA and CDR2 FQGNSA. CDR3: CASSSTWNTEAFF. The CDR3 DNA sequence: TGTGCCAGCAGCTCCACCTGGAACACTGAAGCTTTCTTT.

The chain has TRBV10-3 and TRBJ1-6, with 10 bases that match TRBD1. CDR1 is ENHRY and CDR2 is SYGVKD in the germline V gene. This CDR3 region has 14 residues. With 5 bases clipped from V and 9 bases from J, the junction kept 4 bases outside the gene matches. The chain's CDR3 is CAISPTGGLSPLHF. CDR3 nucleotide sequence: TGTGCCATCAGTCCGACAGGGGGCCTTTCACCCCTCCACTTT.

This clonotype was observed at least ten times. This sequence joins TRBV30 and TRBJ2-7; D may be TRBD2 (5 bases). There are 13 residues in the CDR3. The germline V gene encodes CDR1 GTSNPN and CDR2 SVGIG (reference sequence). Trimming took off 3 bases at V and 4 bases at J, with 13 bases between the two ends. CDR3 in DNA: TGTGCCTGGAGCGTCCTGGAGGATTACGAGCAGTACTTC. Amino acids: CAWSVLEDYEQYF.

A word on this clonotype: A junction end diverges from the germline sequence, so it may reflect a read error. This chain uses TRBV9 with TRBJ2-3, with 7 nucleotides matching TRBD2. Germline CDR1 is SGDLS and CDR2 is YYNGEE. This CDR3 spans 15 amino acids. In DNA, the CDR3 is TGTGCCAGCAGCGTAGCGGGAGGAGGCACAGATACACAGTATTTT. It yields the protein CASSVAGGGTDTQYF.

This clonotype came up a few times. The chain joins TRBV4-1 to TRBJ1-4; TRBD1 might be the D (5 bases). The V end was cut by 8 bases, the J end by 4 bases, with 17 bases between. The CDR3 extends over 15 amino acids. CDR1 is MGHRA and CDR2 is YSYEKL in the germline V gene. CDR3 loop: CASVNSPGFNEKLFF. CDR3 DNA: TGCGCCAGCGTCAATTCCCCAGGGTTTAATGAAAAACTGTTTTTT.

This clonotype was recorded a few times. V is TRBV4-1 and J is TRBJ1-1; TRBD1 aligns across 9 bases. V lost 1 base and J lost 0; bases outside the gene matches: 3. The germline gives CDR1 MGHRA, CDR2 YSYEKL. CDR3 size: 16 residues. The CDR3 region is CASSQGDREMNTEAFF. As DNA, the CDR3 is TGCGCCAGCAGCCAAGGGGACAGGGAAATGAACACTGAAGCTTTCTTT.

This clonotype was counted many times. The chain has TRBV7-9 and TRBJ1-1; D ambiguous. CDR3 size: 14 residues. Looked up from germline, CDR1 is SEHNR and CDR2 is FQNEAQ (reference sequence). With 5 bases removed from V and 1 base from J, the gap between germline ends came to 11 bases. CDR3 in amino acids: CASSPRAGNTEAFF. CDR3 nucleotides: TGTGCCAGCAGCCCTCGGGCGGGGAACACTGAAGCTTTCTTT.

In this sample, this clonotype turned up many times. V usage is TRBV28 and J usage is TRBJ2-7, with D perhaps TRBD1 (6 bases). The CDR3 covers 12 residues. V was shortened by 5 bases and J by 3 bases, with 8 bases between the two germline ends. Per the germline V gene, CDR1 is MDHEN and CDR2 is SYDVKM. CDR3 region: CASSPDSYEQYF. The DNA of the CDR3 is TGTGCCAGCAGTCCGGACAGCTACGAGCAGTACTTC.

This clonotype was recorded many times. The chain links TRBV18 to TRBJ1-3; D gene ambiguous. Germline V gene lookup returns CDR1 KGHSH and CDR2 LQKENI. Trimming removed 2 bases from V and 2 bases from J, with 10 bases in between. The CDR3 contains 15 residues. CDR3 DNA sequence: TGTGCCAGCTCACCAGGTGGCACTCCTGGAAACACCATATATTTT. Translated: CASSPGGTPGNTIYF.